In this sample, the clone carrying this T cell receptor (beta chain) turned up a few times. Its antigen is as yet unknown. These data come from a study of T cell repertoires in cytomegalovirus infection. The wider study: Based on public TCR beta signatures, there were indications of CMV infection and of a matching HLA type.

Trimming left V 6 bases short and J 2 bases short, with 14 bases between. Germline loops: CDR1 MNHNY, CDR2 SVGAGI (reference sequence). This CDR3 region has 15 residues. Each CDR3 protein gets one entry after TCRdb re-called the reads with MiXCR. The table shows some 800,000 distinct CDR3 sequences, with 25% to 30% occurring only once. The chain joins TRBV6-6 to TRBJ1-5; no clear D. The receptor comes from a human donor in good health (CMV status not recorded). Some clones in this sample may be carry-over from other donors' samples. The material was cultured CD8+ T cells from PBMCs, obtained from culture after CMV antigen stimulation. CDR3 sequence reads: CASSPIRRGNQPQHF. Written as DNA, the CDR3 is TGTGCCAGCAGCCCCATCAGACGGGGCAATCAGCCCCAGCATTTT.